These 16 T cell receptor beta chains share one sample of origin, sequenced in a study of blood T cells in healthy people across ages. A second PCR of roughly 7 to 11 cycles used a sample-barcoded 5' primer and a J-beta primer mix. From the 5' RACE reads, TCRdb called clonotypes with MiXCR, one entry per CDR3 protein. The sample includes about 1.6 million distinct CDR3 sequences, roughly 32% of them seen just once. What was sequenced was blood. Receptors were obtained from a woman in her 30s in good health.

There are a few counts of this clonotype. The CDR3 loop reads CASSPRTTGDEQYF. As DNA, the CDR3 is TGTGCCAGCAGCCCCCGGACTACCGGGGACGAGCAGTACTTC. The genes are TRBV3-1 and TRBJ2-7; tentatively, D is TRBD2 (6 bases). The CDR3 has 14 amino acids. Germline values: CDR1 LGHDT, CDR2 YNNKEL (reference sequence). The V gene lost 4 bases and the J gene lost 5 bases, with 15 bases spanning the gap.

V and J are TRBV20-1 and TRBJ2-5, with 7 bases identical to TRBD2. The V and J ends lost 0 bases and 7 bases, in that order; junction bases with no gene match: 8. The CDR3 contains 14 residues. Per the germline V gene, CDR1 is DFQATT and CDR2 is SNEGSKA (reference sequence). CDR3: CSARDIAGPGTQYF. In DNA, the CDR3 is TGCAGTGCTAGAGACATAGCGGGTCCGGGGACCCAGTACTTC.

The gene calls are TRBV27 and TRBJ1-4; D remains ambiguous. The CDR3 length is 14 residues. V was trimmed by 8 bases and J by 5 bases, leaving 15 bases between them. CDR1 MNHEY and CDR2 SMNVEV come from the germline V gene (reference sequence). CDR3 nucleotides: TGTGCCAGCCGACGGGGTGTGGTAAATGAAAAACTGTTTTTT. This codes for CASRRGVVNEKLFF.

This clonotype showed up many times. The chain joins TRBV7-2 to TRBJ2-1; a weak D match, TRBD2 (6 bases). The CDR3 covers 14 residues. The V end lost 1 base, the J end lost 9 bases, and 13 bases lay between the germline ends. Germline V gene lookup returns CDR1 SGHTA and CDR2 FQGNSA. The CDR3 region is CASSLGRDWGEQFF. The CDR3 DNA reads as TGTGCCAGCAGCTTAGGGCGGGATTGGGGTGAGCAGTTCTTC.

This clonotype was picked up a small number of times. The V call is TRBV12-3 or TRBV12-4, the J call TRBJ1-1; D may be TRBD1 (5 bases). The ends were cut back, 6 bases at V and 7 bases at J, with 18 bases in the middle. CDR3 length: 14 amino acids. The CDR3 DNA follows: TGTGCCAGCAGCCCCGGTGGGGGGAAGGGTGAAGCTTTCTTT. Translated, it gives CASSPGGGKGEAFF.

The J gene is TRBJ2-1, the V gene TRBV7-2, with D perhaps TRBD2 (5 bases). There are 16 residues in the CDR3. The germline gives CDR1 SGHTA, CDR2 FQGNSA. Trimming removed 1 base from V and 6 bases from J, with 16 bases in between. The CDR3 nucleotides are TGTGCCAGCAGCTTAGATGGTAGCAGGAGGCGCAATGAGCAGTTCTTC. Translated, it gives CASSLDGSRRRNEQFF.

This clonotype was seen a handful of times. The V and J genes are TRBV20-1 and TRBJ1-1; 9 bases are shared with TRBD1. Germline loops: CDR1 DFQATT, CDR2 SNEGSKA (reference sequence). J lost 10 bases, V lost 6 bases, and 15 bases had no gene match. This CDR3 comprises 14 residues. CDR3 protein: CSAAPPGQGLSAFF. CDR3 nucleotide sequence: TGCAGTGCCGCCCCACCGGGACAGGGTCTTTCAGCTTTCTTT.

V gene TRBV29-1 combines with J gene TRBJ2-1; D gene unclear. Looked up from germline, CDR1 is SQVTM and CDR2 is ANQGSEA. This CDR3 is 15 amino acids long. V lost 7 bases to trimming and J lost 3 bases, with 19 bases between them. The CDR3 DNA is TGCAGCGCCAAGGGTTTCAGGCTTGGCTACAATGAGCAGTTCTTC. Translation: CSAKGFRLGYNEQFF.

In this sample, this clonotype turned up a few times. This chain links TRBV7-2 with TRBJ2-7, with a tentative D call TRBD2 (5 bases). Trimming took 3 bases from V and 2 from J, leaving 11 bases between them. The CDR3 is 14 residues long. Per germline, CDR1 SGHTA and CDR2 FQGNSA. The CDR3 sequence is CASSFAAGTYEQYF. The CDR3 nucleotides read TGTGCCAGCAGCTTTGCGGCGGGCACCTACGAGCAGTACTTC.

Concerning this clonotype: At one of its ends the junction is not consistent with the germline gene, which may arise from a read error. The V and J genes are TRBV7-9 and TRBJ1-4; 12 bases match TRBD1. The CDR3 runs 18 residues. CDR1 is SEHNR and CDR2 is FQNEAQ in the germline V gene (reference sequence). CDR3 loop: CASSRLWDRGPENEKRFF. CDR3 coding DNA: TGTGCCAGCAGCCGGCTATGGGACAGGGGGCCCGAAAATGAAAAACGGTTTTTT. Complete variable domain (other parts from reference TRBV7-9 and TRBJ1-4): DTGVSQNPRHKITKRGQNVTFRCDPISEHNRLYWYRQTLGQGPEFLTYFQNEAQLEKSRLLSDRFSAERPKGSFSTLEIQRTEQGDSAMYLCASSRLWDRGPENEKRFFGSGTQLSVL.

The chain uses TRBV15 and TRBJ2-5; D is possibly TRBD1 (6 bases). The CDR3 is 15 residues long. Germline CDR1 and CDR2: LNHNV and YYDKDF (reference sequence). The germline V and J ends were trimmed by 0 bases and 2 bases, with 10 bases remaining between them. The CDR3 DNA reads as TGTGCCACCAGCAGAGATGGGACAACACAAGAGACCCAGTACTTC. It encodes CATSRDGTTQETQYF.

This clonotype was detected a few times. The V and J genes are TRBV12-5 and TRBJ2-5, with a weak D call TRBD1 (5 bases). CDR1 is LGHNT, CDR2 FRNRAP, per germline. V gave up 9 bases and J gave up 5 bases, with 19 bases separating them. There are 14 residues in the CDR3. CDR3 nucleotides: TGTGCTAGCAGAAAAGGGGATTTGGGGGAGACCCAGTACTTC. It translates to CASRKGDLGETQYF.

The J gene is TRBJ2-5, the V gene TRBV9; perhaps TRBD1 as D (7 bases). Germline CDR1 and CDR2: SGDLS and YYNGEE. There are 16 residues in the CDR3. V lost 4 bases and J 2 bases, leaving 18 bases between the germline ends. The CDR3 sequence is CASSPSQGGGQETQYF. CDR3 DNA: TGTGCCAGCAGCCCTAGCCAGGGGGGAGGTCAAGAGACCCAGTACTTC.

The chain combines TRBV7-9 with TRBJ1-2; D ambiguous. Trimming took 3 bases from V and 0 from J, leaving 11 bases between them. Germline V gene lookup returns CDR1 SEHNR and CDR2 FQNEAQ (reference sequence). The CDR3 extends over 15 amino acids. The CDR3 spells CASSFGGNPNYGYTF. CDR3 in DNA: TGTGCCAGCAGCTTCGGAGGAAATCCTAACTATGGCTACACCTTC.

This chain uses TRBV7-3 with TRBJ1-1, with TRBD1 identical over 7 bases. V dropped 5 bases and J dropped 4; count of bases not matched to a gene: 10. The CDR3 extends over 15 amino acids. In germline, CDR1 is SGHTA, CDR2 FQGTGA. The CDR3 protein is CASSPQGRSGTEAFF. CDR3 bases: TGTGCCAGCAGCCCACAGGGGAGAAGCGGCACTGAAGCTTTCTTT.

The rearrangement joins TRBV6-6 to TRBJ2-4; 8 bases map to TRBD1. J lost 4 bases, V lost 11 bases, and 7 bases had no gene match. Germline CDR1 reads MNHNY; CDR2 reads SVGAGI (reference sequence). CDR3 length: 13 amino acids. The DNA of the CDR3 is TGTGCCTGCCGGACAGGGAAAAAAAACATTCAGTACTTC. The encoded protein is CACRTGKKNIQYF.